This TCR beta chain appears in the sequencing data of a study of cytomegalovirus exposure and HLA in healthy donors. Study background: Genotyping of 430 or so donors showed that roughly 83% belonged to the Caucasian-associated ancestry cluster.

Use of 60 Vbeta and 13 Jbeta primers characterized the PCR. Here immunoSEQ multiplex PCR was the method, and the copy in TCRdb shows in-frame clones only, minus some. This sample's table has about 150,000 clones. Germline CDR1 reads SSHAT; CDR2 reads FNYEAQ (reference sequence). V lost 7 bases and J 5 bases, leaving 17 bases between the germline ends. This CDR3 has 14 amino acids. The sequencing sample was made of PBMCs. The sequence came from a woman aged 45 to 65 in good health and CMV-seronegative. J is TRBJ2-5 and V is TRBV7-7; possibly TRBD2 for D (5 bases). In DNA, the CDR3 is TGTGCCAGCACCTCTAGCCCAACTGAGGAGACCCAGTACTTC. This gives the protein CASTSSPTEETQYF.